The 13 T cell receptor beta chains reported below all come from one sample, sequenced in a study of Graves' ophthalmopathy and Graves' hyperthyroidism. RNA transcripts yielded amplified TCR beta CDR3 regions. First-round RT-PCR employed HTBI primers, with a second-round multiplex PCR after it. TCRdb fed the multiplex PCR reads into MiXCR, producing one record per CDR3 protein. The sample lists more than 1,000,000 distinct CDR3 sequences; approximately 35% were seen once. The sequencing input was peripheral blood or thyroid tissue (not recorded which). All receptors come from an adult man with Graves' hyperthyroidism.

As to this clonotype: The CDR3 end shows no conserved phenylalanine or tryptophan, and so a read error is likely. The DNA is left out, because the CDR3 cannot be placed on it with certainty; the CDR3 is given as TCRdb lists it. The rearrangement joins TRBV4-1 to TRBJ2-7; the listed D gene, TRBD1, was not tested against the DNA. Looked up from germline, CDR1 is MGHRA and CDR2 is YSYEKL. Inclusive of both ends, the CDR3 amounts to 11 amino acids. CDR3 residues: CASSPEANRNT.

This clonotype was seen at least ten times. V is TRBV9 and J is TRBJ2-5; 8 bases are shared with TRBD2. This CDR3 has 14 amino acids. CDR1 and CDR2 from the germline V gene are SGDLS and YYNGEE. V gave up 0 bases and J gave up 3 bases; unmatched junction bases: 1. This chain's CDR3 is CASSVETSEETQYF. CDR3 DNA sequence: TGTGCCAGCAGCGTAGAGACTAGCGAAGAGACCCAGTACTTC.

This clonotype was counted many times. The V gene is TRBV15, the J gene TRBJ1-1; no clear D. The CDR3 runs to 14 residues. The germline V and J ends were trimmed by 1 base and 8 bases, with 14 bases remaining between them. Germline CDR1 is LNHNV and CDR2 is YYDKDF (reference sequence). CDR3 nucleotide sequence: TGTGCCACCAGCAGAGCCAATAGGGTGTCCGAAGCTTTCTTT. It translates to CATSRANRVSEAFF.

This clonotype was counted ten times or more. This chain joins TRBV13 and TRBJ1-6, with D hard to call. Trimming left V 4 bases short and J 9 bases short, with 13 bases between. Germline assignment: CDR1 PRHDT and CDR2 FYEKMQ (reference sequence). The CDR3 is 14 residues long. In nucleotides, the CDR3 is TGTGCCAGCAGCTCCCGGGTCTCTAGTTCACCCCTCCACTTT. Its translation: CASSSRVSSSPLHF.

This clonotype has at least ten counts. The chain carries TRBV12-3 or TRBV12-4 and TRBJ1-2; no clear D. The CDR3 sequence is 12 residues long. Between the trimmed V and J ends, which lost 1 base and 7 bases, there was a span of 7 bases. The DNA for the CDR3 is TGTGCCAGCAGTTTAGAGGGTTTTGGCTACACCTTC. This translates into CASSLEGFGYTF.

The CDR3 nucleotides are TGTGCCAGCAGTGAAACCGGGACAGGGGCTACTGGGGCCAACGTCCTGACTTTC. Its translation is CASSETGTGATGANVLTF. The J gene is TRBJ2-6, the V gene TRBV2, with 10 bases aligning to TRBD1. Trimming removed 2 bases from V and 2 bases from J; junction bases left unmatched: 6. This CDR3 spans 18 amino acids. In germline, CDR1 is SNHLY, CDR2 FYNNEI.

This clonotype was observed a handful of times. The chain recombines TRBV7-9 with TRBJ2-2; D gene unclear. The CDR3 is 13 amino acids. CDR1 SEHNR and CDR2 FQNEAQ come from the germline V gene (reference sequence). V shed 7 bases and J shed 6 bases, with 12 bases lying between them. CDR3 amino acids: CASTPGVSGELFF. In DNA form, the CDR3 reads TGTGCCAGCACCCCAGGTGTCTCCGGGGAGCTGTTTTTT.

The V gene is TRBV20-1, the J gene TRBJ2-2, with 8 bases aligning to TRBD2. The CDR3 spans 12 residues. Germline V gives CDR1 DFQATT, CDR2 SNEGSKA (reference sequence). The J segment lost 6 bases and the V segment lost 3 bases, leaving 0 bases of the junction unmatched. This CDR3 is CSASGGAGELFF. In nucleotides, the CDR3 is TGCAGTGCTAGCGGGGGGGCCGGGGAGCTGTTTTTT.

J is TRBJ1-6 and V is TRBV19, with D perhaps matching TRBD1 (5 bases). Germline assignment: CDR1 LNHDA and CDR2 SQIVND (reference sequence). V lost 4 bases to trimming and J lost 7 bases, with 14 bases between them. The CDR3 covers 15 residues. CDR3 amino acids: CASSTRWQGNSPLHF. The CDR3 DNA follows: TGTGCCAGTAGTACCCGGTGGCAGGGAAATTCACCCCTCCACTTT.

V is TRBV5-6 and J is TRBJ2-7, with TRBD2 as a possible D gene (6 bases). Trimming stripped 3 bases from V and 7 bases from J, with 14 bases between. This CDR3 is 13 amino acids long. Germline lookup yields CDR1 SGHDT and CDR2 YYEEEE. This CDR3 reads CASSWGRRGEQYF. The CDR3, as DNA: TGTGCCAGCAGCTGGGGGAGGCGGGGTGAGCAGTACTTC.

The CDR3 DNA is TGTGCCAGCAGTAAGGGGGCGGCCGAGCAGTACTTC. Protein sequence: CASSKGAAEQYF. The rearrangement links TRBV7-2 to TRBJ2-7, with TRBD1 matching 7 bases. Germline CDR1 reads SGHTA; CDR2 reads FQGNSA. J was trimmed by 6 bases and V by 6 bases; bases with no gene match: 5. This CDR3 contains 12 residues.

As for this clonotype: A read error may produce the germline difference seen at one junction end. This sequence joins TRBV10-3 and TRBJ1-2, with 8 bases identical to TRBD1. The CDR3 contains 15 residues. Germline loops: CDR1 ENHRY, CDR2 SYGVKD. CDR3 nucleotide sequence: TGTGCCATCAGCGAACCGGACAGGGATAACTATGGCCACACCTTC. Translating gives CAISEPDRDNYGHTF.

This clonotype has ten or more counts. This CDR3 reads CASSQIAGSSGNTIYF. The DNA of the CDR3 is TGTGCCAGTAGCCAGATCGCCGGGAGCTCTGGAAACACCATATATTTT. The V call is TRBV19, the J call TRBJ1-3; D call uncertain. CDR1 and CDR2 (germline): LNHDA, SQIVND (reference sequence). Deletions cut 6 bases from V and 0 bases from J, with 15 bases between. The CDR3 totals 16 residues.